A selection of T cell receptor beta chains follows, all from one sample in a study of yellow fever vaccine responses in identical twins. Using its own MiXCR run on the RT-PCR reads, TCRdb lists one record per CDR3 protein. The table includes 2,200 or so distinct CDR3 sequences, 82% detected once. The material was T cells from blood (PBMCs), unsorted or a sorted subset (not recorded which), obtained before or after yellow fever vaccination (not recorded which). The receptor set was obtained from a woman younger than 30 who received the yellow fever vaccine. The CDR3 runs from the conserved cysteine through the conserved F or W. The D gene is left open where the match is weak. Where a row states a size, it is once, few, many or the class of an expanded clone; other rows omit it.

J gene | D gene | clone size | V gene | CDR3 protein | CDR3 DNA
TRBJ1-2 | NA | once | TRBV2 | CATGGENGYTF | TGTGCCACCGGGGGGGAGAATGGCTACACCTTC
TRBJ2-1 | TRBD2 | NA | TRBV29-1 | CSVGLAGNYNEQFF | TGCAGCGTAGGACTAGCGGGAAACTACAATGAGCAGTTCTTC
TRBJ2-3 | NA | NA | TRBV20-1 | CSARDRVGTDTQYF | TGCAGTGCTAGAGATCGCGTCGGCACAGATACGCAGTATTTT
TRBJ1-2 | NA | NA | TRBV5-5 | CASSPDSGGYGYTF | TGTGCCAGCAGCCCCGACAGTGGGGGTTATGGCTACACCTTC
TRBJ1-1 | NA | NA | TRBV5-5 | CASSFSRTELWAFF | TGTGCCAGCAGCTTCTCGCGGACAGAACTTTGGGCTTTCTTT
TRBJ2-1 | TRBD2 | NA | TRBV7-6 | CASSPGLAGDLEQFF | TGTGCCAGCAGCCCCGGACTAGCGGGAGATCTTGAGCAGTTCTTC
TRBJ1-2 | NA | NA | TRBV20-1 | CSASQTGSYGYTF | TGCAGTGCTAGCCAAACAGGGAGCTATGGCTACACCTTC
TRBJ2-6 | NA | NA | TRBV7-6 | CASSLAERSFGANVLTF | TGTGCCAGCAGCTTAGCAGAAAGGTCCTTTGGGGCCAACGTCCTGACTTTC
TRBJ1-1 | TRBD1 | few | TRBV15 | CATSGTGTDTEAFF | TGTGCCACCAGCGGAACCGGGACAGACACTGAAGCTTTCTTT
TRBJ1-2 | NA | NA | TRBV29-1 | CSVDLGSLYGYTF | TGCAGCGTTGATCTGGGAAGTCTCTATGGCTACACCTTC
TRBJ1-1 | NA | NA | TRBV2 | CMDRRNTEAFF | TGTATGGATAGGAGAAACACTGAAGCTTTCTTT
TRBJ1-1 | NA | NA | TRBV21-1 | CASSKGKLNTEAFF | TGTGCCAGCAGCAAGGGGAAGTTGAACACTGAAGCTTTCTTT
TRBJ2-1 | NA | NA | TRBV2 | CASSERESYNEQFF | TGTGCCAGCAGTGAAAGGGAATCCTACAATGAGCAGTTCTTC
TRBJ2-7 | NA | NA | TRBV28 | CASSRYEGEQYF | TGTGCCAGCAGCCGTTACGAGGGCGAGCAGTACTTC
TRBJ2-1 | NA | once | TRBV19 | CASSIDLAAQFF | TGTGCCAGTAGTATAGATCTGGCCGCGCAGTTCTTC
TRBJ2-7 | NA | NA | TRBV6-1 | CASSEGQEPYEQYF | TGTGCCAGCAGTGAGGGTCAGGAGCCCTACGAGCAGTACTTC
TRBJ2-1 | TRBD2 | NA | TRBV6-4 | CASSDSSGGANEQFF | TGTGCCAGCAGTGACTCTAGCGGGGGGGCCAATGAGCAGTTCTTC
TRBJ2-1 | NA | once | TRBV5-4 | CASSWGGEQFF | TGTGCCAGCAGTTGGGGTGGTGAGCAGTTCTTC
TRBJ2-1 | TRBD2 | few | TRBV6-4 | CASSDSERGGDYNEQFF | TGTGCCAGCAGTGACTCCGAGCGGGGGGGCGACTACAATGAGCAGTTCTTC
TRBJ1-5 | NA | few | TRBV2 | CASSALLGNQPQHF | TGTGCCAGCAGTGCTCTTTTAGGCAATCAGCCCCAGCATTTT
TRBJ2-5 | NA | once | TRBV5-4 | CASSLFGGAPQETQYF | TGTGCCAGCAGCTTGTTTGGCGGGGCCCCCCAAGAGACCCAGTACTTC
TRBJ2-4 | NA | NA | TRBV7-9 | CASSPKPGAIIAKNIQYF | TGTGCCAGCAGCCCGAAACCGGGAGCCATTATAGCCAAAAACATTCAGTACTTC
TRBJ2-1 | NA | NA | TRBV6-4 | CASSDLAFSSYNEQFF | TGTGCCAGCAGTGACTTGGCCTTTAGCTCCTACAATGAGCAGTTCTTC
TRBJ2-3 | NA | NA | TRBV20-1 | CSAFFPPSTDTQYF | TGCAGTGCCTTTTTCCCACCTAGCACAGATACGCAGTATTTT
TRBJ1-1 | TRBD1 | NA | TRBV18 | CASSPYWGQMQAFF | TGTGCCAGCTCACCATACTGGGGACAGATGCAAGCTTTCTTT
TRBJ2-7 | NA | NA | TRBV19 | CASSMGAGSYEQYF | TGTGCCAGTAGTATGGGTGCGGGATCCTACGAGCAGTACTTC
TRBJ2-7 | NA | NA | TRBV11-3 | CASSSPRTYEQYF | TGTGCCAGCAGCTCACCCCGGACCTACGAGCAGTACTTC
TRBJ2-1 | TRBD1 | NA | TRBV4-1 | CASSRRQGTYNEQFF | TGCGCCAGCAGCCGAAGACAGGGGACATACAATGAGCAGTTCTTC
TRBJ1-2 | NA | NA | TRBV5-1 | CASSLMANDGYTF | TGCGCCAGCAGCTTGATGGCGAACGATGGCTACACCTTC
TRBJ2-1 | NA | NA | TRBV15 | CATSSRTQGTNEQFF | TGTGCCACCAGCAGTCGGACGCAGGGAACTAATGAGCAGTTCTTC
TRBJ2-1 | NA | NA | TRBV11-1 | CASSLGNEQFF | TGTGCCAGCAGCCTGGGCAATGAGCAGTTCTTC
TRBJ1-1 | NA | NA | TRBV11-1 | CASSLRGGPQNTEAFF | TGTGCCAGCAGCTTACGCGGGGGACCACAGAACACTGAAGCTTTCTTT